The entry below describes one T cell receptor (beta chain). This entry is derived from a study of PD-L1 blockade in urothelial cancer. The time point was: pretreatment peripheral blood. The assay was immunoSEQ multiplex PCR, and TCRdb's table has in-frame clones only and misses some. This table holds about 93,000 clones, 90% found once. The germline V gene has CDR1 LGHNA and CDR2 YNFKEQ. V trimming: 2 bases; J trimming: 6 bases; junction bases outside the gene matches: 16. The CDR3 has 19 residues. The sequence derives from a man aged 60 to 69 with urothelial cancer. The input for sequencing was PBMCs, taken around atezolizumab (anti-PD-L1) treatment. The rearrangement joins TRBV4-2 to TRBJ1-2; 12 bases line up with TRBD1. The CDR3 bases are TGTGCCAGCAGCCAAAATCCTTCCGGGACAGGGGGCAATCGGGATGGCTACACCTTC. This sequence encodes CASSQNPSGTGGNRDGYTF.